The clone carrying this TCR beta chain was seen more than once but under ten times. V was pared by 0 bases and J by 2 bases, with 1 base of the junction left unmatched. This CDR3 region has 14 residues. Germline CDR1 is DFQATT and CDR2 is SNEGSKA (reference sequence). This entry comes from a study of blood T cells in healthy people across ages. A second PCR of about 7 to 11 cycles used a sample-barcoded 5' primer and a J-beta primer mix. TCRdb re-called the 5' RACE reads through MiXCR, storing one row per CDR3 protein. In the table there are around 500,000 distinct CDR3 sequences, 27% of which are singletons. These same data were also listed under a study on T cells of mothers and their children.

The chain recombines TRBV20-1 with TRBJ2-7; TRBD2 agrees at 10 bases. The source is a boy aged 2-9 years in good health. Source material: blood. The CDR3 DNA sequence: TGCAGTGCTAGAGATCTAGCGGGAGCCTACGAGCAGTACTTC. Encoded protein: CSARDLAGAYEQYF.